Presented here are 26 T cell receptor beta chains from one specimen sequenced in a study of monozygotic twins with inflammatory bowel disease (dated 2019 in TCRdb). The library was produced with 5' RACE. TCRdb records Illumina HiSeq 2500 as the sequencer. After reprocessing by TCRdb, each CDR3 protein sequence is one entry, and no DNA is given. This sample's table lists under 150,000 distinct CDR3 sequences. Around 2.5% of the sample lies in the top ten. Sequences were obtained from blood. The receptors derive from a human donor with ulcerative colitis or Crohn's disease, or a healthy co-twin of an affected twin (not recorded which).

The V gene is TRBV20-1, the J gene TRBJ2-3; checking the TCRdb D call of TRBD2 is not possible without DNA. Germline V gene data show CDR1 as DFQATT and CDR2 as SNEGSKA (reference sequence). This CDR3 spans 14 amino acids. This CDR3 is CSARASGGSDTQYF.

This sequence joins TRBV10-3 and TRBJ2-7; TCRdb proposes TRBD1, but this gene call is untestable without DNA. Germline CDR1 is ENHRY and CDR2 is SYGVKD. The CDR3 is 13 residues long. CDR3 sequence reads: CAIRGDRPSEQYF.

The CDR3 sequence is CASSYGTGETYEQYF. The chain employs TRBV4-3 and TRBJ2-7; as DNA is missing, the TRBD1 call by TCRdb cannot be tested. This CDR3 comprises 15 residues. CDR1 is LGHNA, CDR2 YSLEER, per germline.

The CDR3 protein is CAWSTFGANVLTF. This sequence joins TRBV30 and TRBJ2-6. CDR3 size: 13 residues. CDR1 is GTSNPN, CDR2 SVGIG, per germline (reference sequence).

The V gene is TRBV6-1, the J gene TRBJ2-1; TCRdb calls TRBD1, which cannot be checked without DNA. CDR3 length equals 14 residues. Germline V CDR1 and CDR2: MNHNS, SASEGT. The CDR3 protein is CASYTGTGYDEQFF.

The gene calls are TRBV4-2 and TRBJ2-5. The CDR3 is made up of 17 amino acids. Per the germline V gene, CDR1 is LGHNA and CDR2 is YNFKEQ. The CDR3 loop reads CASSQGSSVRGQETQYF.

This chain uses TRBV5-1 with TRBJ2-3; TCRdb's D call of TRBD2 is untestable without DNA. CDR3 size: 16 residues. CDR1 and CDR2 (germline): SGHRS, YFSETQ. CDR3 sequence: CASSLGLAGVIVTQYF.

V is TRBV7-2 and J is TRBJ1-6; the TRBD1 assignment by TCRdb is unverifiable without DNA. CDR1 is SGHTA, CDR2 FQGNSA, per germline. The CDR3 contains 15 residues. The CDR3 here is CASSLVRGANSPLHF.

The chain's CDR3 is CASGNGQGAGETQYF. The V gene is TRBV12-5, the J gene TRBJ2-5; checking the TCRdb D call of TRBD1 is not possible without DNA. CDR3 length: 15 residues. Looked up from germline, CDR1 is LGHNT and CDR2 is FRNRAP.

The gene calls are TRBV20-1 and TRBJ1-5; the D call from TCRdb, TRBD1, cannot be confirmed without DNA. Germline V CDR1 and CDR2: DFQATT, SNEGSKA (reference sequence). The CDR3 contains 15 residues. This chain's CDR3 is CSARIQGEGNQPQHF.

The CDR3 protein is CASSPYGIGNTEAFF. J is TRBJ1-1 and V is TRBV9; the D call of TRBD1 rests on TCRdb alone, since no DNA is present to check it. The CDR3 extends over 15 amino acids. CDR1 and CDR2 from the germline V gene are SGDLS and YYNGEE.

The chain has TRBV7-2 and TRBJ2-1; the TCRdb call, TRBD1, lacks DNA for checking. The CDR3 is made up of 20 amino acids. The germline gives CDR1 SGHTA, CDR2 FQGNSA. The CDR3 protein is CASRRRQGAGGSEPYNEQFF.

The rearrangement joins TRBV5-1 to TRBJ2-7; TCRdb picks TRBD1, but there is no DNA to check that call. Germline assignment: CDR1 SGHRS and CDR2 YFSETQ. The CDR3 extends over 13 amino acids. The CDR3 loop reads CASSPDRAYEQYF.

The J gene is TRBJ2-3, the V gene TRBV24-1; there is no DNA to check the TCRdb D call of TRBD2. The CDR3 is made up of 16 amino acids. Per the germline V gene, CDR1 is KGHDR and CDR2 is SFDVKD. This CDR3 reads CATSDHEGALTDTQYF.

The rearrangement uses TRBV15 and TRBJ1-2; TCRdb's assignment of TRBD1 cannot be checked, as there is no DNA. The CDR3 covers 15 residues. Germline V CDR1 and CDR2: LNHNV, YYDKDF (reference sequence). CDR3 in amino acids: CATSRDRAGATGYTF.

This chain links TRBV30 with TRBJ2-5; TCRdb gives TRBD2 as the D gene, but with no DNA this cannot be confirmed. This CDR3 is built from 17 residues. Germline V gene sequence: CDR1 GTSNPN, CDR2 SVGIG (reference sequence). CDR3 sequence reads: CAWSAGLAGGPRETQYF. Supplemented by reference TRBV30 and TRBJ2-5, the full variable domain reads SQTIHQWPATLVQPVGSPLSLECTVEGTSNPNLYWYRQAAGRGLQLLFYSVGIGQISSEVPQNLSASRPQDRQFILSSKKLLLSDSGFYLCAWSAGLAGGPRETQYFGPGTRLLVL.

The V and J genes are TRBV7-9 and TRBJ1-4; the D call from TCRdb, TRBD1, cannot be confirmed without DNA. Germline CDR1 reads SEHNR; CDR2 reads FQNEAQ (reference sequence). The CDR3 has 15 amino acids. CDR3 region: CASSLQGSTNEKLFF. Drawing the rest from reference TRBV7-9 and TRBJ1-4, the complete variable domain is DTGVSQNPRHKITKRGQNVTFRCDPISEHNRLYWYRQTLGQGPEFLTYFQNEAQLEKSRLLSDRFSAERPKGSFSTLEIQRTEQGDSAMYLCASSLQGSTNEKLFFGSGTQLSVL.

The chain has TRBV5-4 and TRBJ1-2; checking the TCRdb D call of TRBD1 is not possible without DNA. Germline CDR1 SGHNT, CDR2 YYREEE (reference sequence). The CDR3 loop spans 15 amino acids. This chain's CDR3 is CASSFGGQANYGYTF.

The chain is built from TRBV7-3 and TRBJ2-1; TCRdb calls TRBD1, which cannot be checked without DNA. The CDR3 sequence is 13 residues long. The germline gives CDR1 SGHTA, CDR2 FQGTGA. This chain's CDR3 is CASSLIQGGEQFF.

This chain joins TRBV12-3 or TRBV12-4 and TRBJ2-2; with no DNA, the TCRdb D assignment of TRBD1 cannot be verified. This CDR3 spans 15 amino acids. The CDR3 loop reads CASRSTGRGTGELFF.

The rearrangement links TRBV5-5 to TRBJ2-2. Germline V gene data show CDR1 as SGHKS and CDR2 as YYEKEE (reference sequence). The CDR3 has 15 residues. CDR3 sequence: CASSTLQANTGELFF.

The chain is built from TRBV13 and TRBJ2-7; no DNA is available, so the TRBD2 call from TCRdb remains unchecked. The CDR3 sequence is 17 residues long. The germline gives CDR1 PRHDT, CDR2 FYEKMQ (reference sequence). CDR3 loop: CASSSPSAGGRTYEQYF.

The V and J genes are TRBV5-1 and TRBJ2-7. CDR3 length: 13 amino acids. Germline CDR1 reads SGHRS; CDR2 reads YFSETQ. The CDR3 is CASSFAGSYEQYF.

V gene TRBV24-1 combines with J gene TRBJ2-1; the TCRdb call, TRBD1, lacks DNA for checking. Germline assignment: CDR1 KGHDR and CDR2 SFDVKD. CDR3 length: 14 residues. CDR3 protein: CATSDMRGYNEQFF.

V usage is TRBV6-1 and J usage is TRBJ2-2. Germline values: CDR1 MNHNS, CDR2 SASEGT. The CDR3 runs 19 residues. CDR3 protein: CASSTKNLGVFTSTGELFF.

The chain couples TRBV7-2 to TRBJ2-2; as DNA is missing, the TRBD1 call by TCRdb cannot be tested. The length of the CDR3 is 14 residues. In germline, CDR1 is SGHTA, CDR2 FQGNSA. CDR3 protein: CASSRAGGGGELFF.